These 20 T cell receptor beta chains originate from one sample sequenced in a study of T-cell reconstitution after alpha-beta-depleted transplantation in children (dated by TCRdb to the mid-2010s). Library preparation was by PCR. Sequencing instrument: Illumina HiSeq 2500. TCR libraries were prepared with molecular barcoding, using unique molecular identifiers to normalize TCRbeta repertoire quantification. TCRdb itself trimmed the public reads at Q25 with fastp, ran MiXCR and retained productive beta chains. Rows merge per CDR3 protein into single entries with the most common DNA and genes. This sample gives about 340,000 distinct CDR3 sequences in total; 13% of them show up just once. About 4.5% of the sample is in the top ten clones. Material: PBMCs, obtained from the stem cell graft. All receptors come from a human donor who donated a stem cell graft to a child with Fanconi anemia.

This chain connects TRBV5-1 to TRBJ1-1; 8 nucleotides match TRBD1. Per the germline V gene, CDR1 is SGHRS and CDR2 is YFSETQ. There are 16 residues in the CDR3. V was pared by 1 base and J by 5 bases, with 10 bases of the junction left unmatched. The chain's CDR3 is CASSLSTGVVWTEAFF. For the CDR3, the DNA is TGCGCCAGCAGCTTGTCGACAGGGGTCGTTTGGACTGAAGCTTTCTTT.

This clonotype was counted at least ten times. The V and J genes are TRBV6-6 and TRBJ1-1; 8 bases align to TRBD1. From germline, CDR1 is MNHNY and CDR2 SVGAGI (reference sequence). After removal of 6 bases from V and 6 bases from J, the junction contained 6 bases not matched to a gene. The CDR3 is made up of 13 amino acids. The CDR3 nucleotides read TGTGCCAGCAGCCTACAGGGGGGATCTGAAGCTTTCTTT. Amino acids: CASSLQGGSEAFF.

The chain joins TRBV7-2 to TRBJ1-4; 9 bases align to TRBD1. Trimming at V came to 5 bases and at J to 7 bases, leaving 8 bases not matched to a gene. Germline loops: CDR1 SGHTA, CDR2 FQGNSA. The CDR3 covers 15 residues. For the CDR3, the DNA is TGTGCCAGCAGCCAACAGGGGGCGCTGGTTGAAAAACTGTTTTTT. It specifies CASSQQGALVEKLFF.

At least ten counts were recorded for this clonotype. The J gene is TRBJ2-2, the V gene TRBV12-3 or TRBV12-4; weak D call: TRBD1 (5 bases). This CDR3 is 15 amino acids long. V was clipped by 5 bases and J by 0 bases, with 10 bases between them. The CDR3 region is CASSPDTSNTGELFF. For the CDR3, the DNA is TGTGCCAGCAGTCCGGACACCTCGAACACCGGGGAGCTGTTTTTT.

The chain uses TRBV18 and TRBJ1-1, with D perhaps TRBD1 (5 bases). The CDR3 has 14 residues. V was trimmed by 6 bases and J by 1 base, leaving 12 bases between them. Germline CDR1 and CDR2: KGHSH and LQKENI. CDR3 DNA: TGTGCCAGCTCCCTCCAAACAGGGAACACTGAAGCTTTCTTT. It is translated as CASSLQTGNTEAFF.

In its sample, this clonotype was seen a few times. This chain uses TRBV6-2 or TRBV6-3 with TRBJ2-1; 8 nucleotides line up with TRBD2. V was pared by 0 bases and J by 12 bases, with 13 bases of the junction left unmatched. CDR1 and CDR2 from the germline V gene are MNHEY and SVGEGT. The CDR3 is 16 residues long. The CDR3 spells CASSYSWGTSLDRQFF. The DNA of the CDR3 is TGTGCCAGCAGTTACTCGTGGGGGACTAGTCTGGATAGGCAGTTCTTC.

This clonotype was observed many times. The rearrangement uses TRBV3-1 and TRBJ2-1; D unresolved. Germline lookup yields CDR1 LGHDT and CDR2 YNNKEL (reference sequence). V was clipped by 3 bases and J by 5 bases, with 14 bases between them. This CDR3 has 15 amino acids. The CDR3 protein is CASSHRPIPNNEQFF. In DNA, the CDR3 is TGTGCCAGCAGCCACAGGCCTATCCCTAACAATGAGCAGTTCTTC.

This clonotype has a count of ten or more. This chain links TRBV4-3 with TRBJ1-4; 8 bases are a match to TRBD1. After removal of 1 base from V and 13 bases from J, the junction contained 8 bases not matched to a gene. The germline CDR1 and CDR2 sequences are LGHNA and YSLEER. This CDR3 has 14 amino acids. CDR3 in amino acids: CASSQGRDRHRLFF. DNA for the CDR3: TGCGCCAGCAGCCAAGGAAGGGACAGGCATAGACTGTTTTTT.

This clonotype was detected a few times. This rearrangement joins TRBV5-1 to TRBJ2-2; D ambiguous. The CDR3 runs 14 residues. Deletions cut 7 bases from V and 2 bases from J, with 12 bases between. Germline-derived CDR1 and CDR2 are SGHRS and YFSETQ. DNA of the CDR3: TGCGCCAGCGAGGCAGTCTCAAACACCGGGGAGCTGTTTTTT. This translates into CASEAVSNTGELFF.

This clonotype was counted many times. The chain couples TRBV20-1 to TRBJ2-1, with D uncertain. Germline V CDR1 and CDR2: DFQATT, SNEGSKA (reference sequence). The length of the CDR3 is 10 residues. CDR3 DNA: TGCAGCCCCTCAAGGAATGAGCAGTTCTTC. Its translation: CSPSRNEQFF.

The rearrangement uses TRBV2 and TRBJ1-1; the match to TRBD1 covers 9 bases. Germline V gene sequence: CDR1 SNHLY, CDR2 FYNNEI. CDR3 length: 16 residues. The V and J ends lost 6 bases and 1 base, in that order; junction bases with no gene match: 9. Written as DNA, the CDR3 is TGTGCCAGCAGACTAGACAGGGGGGGAAGGAACACTGAAGCTTTCTTT. Translating it yields CASRLDRGGRNTEAFF.

This clonotype has only a few counts. This chain joins TRBV12-3 or TRBV12-4 and TRBJ2-1; a possible D gene is TRBD1 (6 bases). V lost 3 bases and J 0 bases, leaving 12 bases between the germline ends. CDR3 length: 16 residues. The CDR3 sequence: CASSLAPQGSYNEQFF. The DNA for the CDR3 is TGTGCCAGCAGTTTGGCCCCACAGGGCTCCTACAATGAGCAGTTCTTC.

This clonotype was detected only a few times. This chain joins TRBV28 and TRBJ2-2; no clear D gene. Germline CDR1 and CDR2: MDHEN and SYDVKM. This CDR3 has 16 residues. V was cut by 6 bases and J by 0 bases, with 14 bases left in between. The CDR3 nucleotides are TGTGCCAGCAGCGGACGTCATTCCGCGAACACCGGGGAGCTGTTTTTT. This encodes CASSGRHSANTGELFF.

This chain uses TRBV4-2 with TRBJ2-7, with D possibly TRBD1 on 6 matching bases. CDR1 is LGHNA and CDR2 is YNFKEQ in the germline V gene. The CDR3 length is 18 residues. The DNA for the CDR3 is TGTGCCAGCGGCCAATCGCCCGGTAGGGGGTCGGAAAAGGACGAGCAGTACGTC. Translated, it gives CASGQSPGRGSEKDEQYV.

V usage is TRBV7-8 and J usage is TRBJ2-5, with D possibly called TRBD1 or TRBD2 (5 bases each). Germline lookup yields CDR1 SGHVS and CDR2 FQNEAQ. CDR3 size: 17 residues. Trimming removed 0 bases at V and 4 bases at J, with 18 bases between. The CDR3: CASSLAYFSGPVETQYF. CDR3 nucleotides: TGTGCCAGCAGCTTAGCCTACTTCTCGGGGCCGGTAGAGACCCAGTACTTC. Full variable domain (rest looked up from reference TRBV7-8 and TRBJ2-5): GAGVSQSPRYKVAKRGQDVALRCDPISGHVSLFWYQQALGQGPEFLTYFQNEAQLDKSGLPSDRFFAERPEGSVSTLKIQRTQQEDSAVYLCASSLAYFSGPVETQYFGPGTRLLVL.

This clonotype has a count of ten or more. This chain links TRBV20-1 with TRBJ2-1, with 7 bases matching TRBD2. Germline V gene data show CDR1 as DFQATT and CDR2 as SNEGSKA (reference sequence). With 6 bases clipped from V and 0 bases from J, the junction kept 14 bases outside the gene matches. There are 17 residues in the CDR3. The CDR3 region has the DNA TGCAGTGCCAGCCCACGAGCGGGGACCCCCTCCTACAATGAGCAGTTCTTC. This encodes CSASPRAGTPSYNEQFF.

The rearrangement links TRBV2 to TRBJ2-5, with D tentatively TRBD1 (6 bases). From germline, CDR1 is SNHLY and CDR2 FYNNEI. Trimming took off 7 bases at V and 5 bases at J, with 14 bases between the two ends. This CDR3 region has 13 residues. This CDR3 reads CASNLGGMETQYF. CDR3 bases: TGTGCCAGCAATTTAGGGGGAATGGAGACCCAGTACTTC.

Ten or more counts support this clonotype. This chain uses TRBV20-1 with TRBJ2-7; D gene ambiguous. The CDR3 length is 13 residues. The V and J ends lost 6 bases and 2 bases respectively, with 14 bases between them. CDR1 DFQATT and CDR2 SNEGSKA come from the germline V gene (reference sequence). Here the CDR3 DNA reads TGCAGTGCCCCCAAGGCAGGTGCCTACGAGCAGTACGTC. Its protein product is CSAPKAGAYEQYV.

This clonotype was counted at least ten times. The genes are TRBV7-2 and TRBJ2-2, with unresolved D. Germline CDR1 is SGHTA and CDR2 is FQGNSA. The CDR3 covers 13 residues. The V gene lost 3 bases and the J gene lost 7 bases, with 9 bases spanning the gap. The CDR3 loop is CASSFISGGELFF. The DNA for the CDR3 is TGTGCCAGCAGCTTCATCTCTGGCGGGGAGCTGTTTTTT.

The chain employs TRBV5-1 and TRBJ2-1, with D hard to call. The ends were cut back, 0 bases at V and 1 base at J, with 14 bases in the middle. The CDR3 runs 17 residues. Germline V gives CDR1 SGHRS, CDR2 YFSETQ. The CDR3 DNA reads TGCGCCAGCAGCTTGGCCCCGGCCCCCCAATCCTACAATGAGCAGTTCTTC. Translated: CASSLAPAPQSYNEQFF.